The clone carrying this TCR beta chain was counted a few times. Produced via immunoSEQ multiplex PCR; TCRdb's table is partial and in-frame only. The sample lists tens of thousands of clones, about four fifths seen once, with about 3.4% in the top ten. The ends were cut back, 6 bases at V and 1 base at J, with 12 bases in the middle. The CDR3 sequence is 14 residues long. CDR1 is KGHSH, CDR2 LQKENI, per germline. The data were taken from a study of neoadjuvant anti-PD-1 for oral cavity cancer. Here the sequenced sample was PBMCs, taken before nivolumab (anti-PD-1) treatment. The sequence was collected from a person aged 35-79 years with oral cavity squamous cell carcinoma. The chain is built from TRBV18 and TRBJ1-2, with D perhaps TRBD1 (5 bases). CDR3 in DNA: TGTGCCAGCTCTCCAATGACAGTTAACTATGGCTACACCTTC. Translated, it gives CASSPMTVNYGYTF.